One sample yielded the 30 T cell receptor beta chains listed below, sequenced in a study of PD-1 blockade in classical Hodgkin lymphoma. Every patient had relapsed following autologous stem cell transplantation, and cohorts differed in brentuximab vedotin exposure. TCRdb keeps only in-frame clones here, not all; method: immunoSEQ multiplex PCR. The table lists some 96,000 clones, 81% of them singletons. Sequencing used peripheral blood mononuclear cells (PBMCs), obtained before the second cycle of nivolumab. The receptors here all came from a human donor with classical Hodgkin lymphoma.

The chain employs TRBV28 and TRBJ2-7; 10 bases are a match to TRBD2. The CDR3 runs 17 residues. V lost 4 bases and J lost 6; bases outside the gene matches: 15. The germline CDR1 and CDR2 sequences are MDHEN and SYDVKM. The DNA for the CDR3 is TGTGCCAGCAGTTCCTTCACTCTAGCGGGGGCAGTTCTCGAGCAGTACTTC. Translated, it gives CASSSFTLAGAVLEQYF.

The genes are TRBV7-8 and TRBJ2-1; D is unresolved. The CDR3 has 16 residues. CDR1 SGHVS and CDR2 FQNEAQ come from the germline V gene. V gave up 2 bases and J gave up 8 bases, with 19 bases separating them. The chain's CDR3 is CASSLRLAQTTDEQFF. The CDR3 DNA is TGTGCCAGCAGCTTACGGCTGGCACAAACTACGGATGAGCAGTTCTTC. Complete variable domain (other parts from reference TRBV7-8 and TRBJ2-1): GAGVSQSPRYKVAKRGQDVALRCDPISGHVSLFWYQQALGQGPEFLTYFQNEAQLDKSGLPSDRFFAERPEGSVSTLKIQRTQQEDSAVYLCASSLRLAQTTDEQFFGPGTRLTVL.

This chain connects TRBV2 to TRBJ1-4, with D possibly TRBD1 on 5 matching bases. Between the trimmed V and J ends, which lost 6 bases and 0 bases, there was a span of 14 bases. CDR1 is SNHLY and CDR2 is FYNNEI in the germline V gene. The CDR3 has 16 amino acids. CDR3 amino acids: CASSPDRVATNEKLFF. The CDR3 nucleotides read TGTGCCAGCAGCCCCGACAGAGTTGCAACTAATGAAAAACTGTTTTTT.

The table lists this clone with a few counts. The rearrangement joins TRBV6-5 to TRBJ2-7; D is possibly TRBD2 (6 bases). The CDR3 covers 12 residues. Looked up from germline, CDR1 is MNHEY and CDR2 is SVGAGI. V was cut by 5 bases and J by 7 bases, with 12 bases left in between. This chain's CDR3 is CASSTGLREQYF. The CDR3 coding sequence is TGTGCCAGCAGTACCGGACTAAGAGAGCAGTACTTC.

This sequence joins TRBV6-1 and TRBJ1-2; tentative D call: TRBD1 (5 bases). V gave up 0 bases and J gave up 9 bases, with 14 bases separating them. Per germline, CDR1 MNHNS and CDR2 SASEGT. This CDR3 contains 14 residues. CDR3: CASSEAPGTARYTF. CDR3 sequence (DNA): TGTGCCAGCAGTGAAGCACCAGGGACTGCCCGCTACACCTTC.

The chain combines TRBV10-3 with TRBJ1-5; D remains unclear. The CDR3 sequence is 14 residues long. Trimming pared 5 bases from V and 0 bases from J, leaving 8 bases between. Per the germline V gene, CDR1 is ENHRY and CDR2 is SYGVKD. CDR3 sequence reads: CAISKDISNQPQHF. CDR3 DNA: TGTGCCATCAGTAAAGACATTAGCAATCAGCCCCAGCATTTT.

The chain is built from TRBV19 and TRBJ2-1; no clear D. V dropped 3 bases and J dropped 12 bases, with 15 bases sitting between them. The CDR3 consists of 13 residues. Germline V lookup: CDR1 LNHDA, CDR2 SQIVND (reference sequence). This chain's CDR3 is CASSIGPEPAQFF. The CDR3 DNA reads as TGTGCCAGTAGTATCGGCCCAGAACCGGCGCAGTTCTTC.

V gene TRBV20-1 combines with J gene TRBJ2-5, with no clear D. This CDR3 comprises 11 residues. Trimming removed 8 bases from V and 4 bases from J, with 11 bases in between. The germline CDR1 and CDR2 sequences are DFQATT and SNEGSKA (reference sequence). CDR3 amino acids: CSKLMGETQYF. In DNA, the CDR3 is TGCAGTAAACTCATGGGAGAGACCCAGTACTTC.

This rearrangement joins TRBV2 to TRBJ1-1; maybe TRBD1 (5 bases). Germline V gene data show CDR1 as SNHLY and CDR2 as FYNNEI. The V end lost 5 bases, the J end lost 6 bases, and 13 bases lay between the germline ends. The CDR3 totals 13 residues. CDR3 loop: CASSIGTRPEAFF. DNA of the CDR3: TGTGCCAGCAGTATCGGGACCAGACCTGAAGCTTTCTTT.

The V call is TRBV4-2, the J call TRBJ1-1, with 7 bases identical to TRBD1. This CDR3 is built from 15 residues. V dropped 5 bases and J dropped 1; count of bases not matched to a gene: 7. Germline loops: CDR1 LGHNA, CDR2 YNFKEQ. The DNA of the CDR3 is TGTGCCAGCAGCATAGGGAGGACAGGGAACACTGAAGCTTTCTTT. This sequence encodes CASSIGRTGNTEAFF.

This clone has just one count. As DNA, the CDR3 is TGTGCCAGCAGCCCCGGTCCTAGCGGGAGCACAGATACGCAGTATTTT. It is translated as CASSPGPSGSTDTQYF. This chain uses TRBV7-9 with TRBJ2-3; 8 bases map to TRBD2. This CDR3 is built from 16 residues. Germline CDR1 and CDR2: SEHNR and FQNEAQ (reference sequence). V shed 5 bases, J shed 0 bases, and the junction held 7 bases outside the gene matches.

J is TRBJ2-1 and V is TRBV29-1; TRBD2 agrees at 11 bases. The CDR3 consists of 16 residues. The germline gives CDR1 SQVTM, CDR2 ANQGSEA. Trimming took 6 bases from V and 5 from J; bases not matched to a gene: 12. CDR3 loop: CSVRSFSGRAHNEQFF. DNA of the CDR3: TGCAGCGTCAGATCCTTTAGCGGGAGGGCCCACAATGAGCAGTTCTTC.

DNA for the CDR3: TGCGCCAGCAGCTTGAAGCGTCTAGCGGGAGCCAATGAGCAGTTCTTC. Encoded protein: CASSLKRLAGANEQFF. The chain employs TRBV5-1 and TRBJ2-1, with TRBD2 matching 10 bases. From germline, CDR1 is SGHRS and CDR2 YFSETQ. The ends lost 1 base at V and 6 bases at J; junction bases unmatched: 7. The CDR3 extends over 16 amino acids.

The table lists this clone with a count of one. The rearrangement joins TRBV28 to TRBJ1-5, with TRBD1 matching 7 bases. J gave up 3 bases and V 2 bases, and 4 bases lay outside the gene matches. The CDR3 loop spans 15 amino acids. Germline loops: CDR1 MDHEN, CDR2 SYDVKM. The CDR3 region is CASSLPTGVNQPQHF. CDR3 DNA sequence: TGTGCCAGCAGTTTACCCACAGGGGTCAATCAGCCCCAGCATTTT.

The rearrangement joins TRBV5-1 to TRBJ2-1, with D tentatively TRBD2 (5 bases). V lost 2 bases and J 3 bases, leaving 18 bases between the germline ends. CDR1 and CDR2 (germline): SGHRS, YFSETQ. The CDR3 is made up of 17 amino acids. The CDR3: CASSFTLLVQVYNEQFF. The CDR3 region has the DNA TGCGCCAGCAGCTTTACGTTACTAGTCCAAGTCTACAATGAGCAGTTCTTC.

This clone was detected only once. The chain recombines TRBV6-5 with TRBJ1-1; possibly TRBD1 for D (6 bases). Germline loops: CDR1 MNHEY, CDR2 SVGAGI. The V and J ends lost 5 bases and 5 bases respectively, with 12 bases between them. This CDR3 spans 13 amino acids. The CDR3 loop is CASSVDRWTEAFF. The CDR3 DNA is TGTGCCAGCAGTGTGGACAGATGGACTGAAGCTTTCTTT.

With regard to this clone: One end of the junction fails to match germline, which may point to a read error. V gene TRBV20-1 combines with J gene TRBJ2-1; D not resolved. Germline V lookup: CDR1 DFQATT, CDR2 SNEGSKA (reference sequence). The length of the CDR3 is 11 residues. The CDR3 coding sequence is TGCAGTGCCAGAGGAAGGGATGAGCAGTTCTTC. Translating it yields CSARGRDEQFF.

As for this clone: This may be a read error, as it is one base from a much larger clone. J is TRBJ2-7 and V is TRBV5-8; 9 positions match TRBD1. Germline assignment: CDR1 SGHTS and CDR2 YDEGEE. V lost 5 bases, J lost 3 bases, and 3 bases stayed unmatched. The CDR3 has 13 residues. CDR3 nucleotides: TGTGCCAGCAGATACAGGGGGCTCTACGAGCAGTACTTC. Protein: CASRYRGLYEQYF.

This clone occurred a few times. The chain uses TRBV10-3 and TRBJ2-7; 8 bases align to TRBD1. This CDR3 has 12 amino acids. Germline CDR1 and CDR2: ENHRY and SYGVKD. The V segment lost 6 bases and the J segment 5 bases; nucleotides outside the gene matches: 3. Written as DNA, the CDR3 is TGTGCCATCAGGGACAGGGCCCACGAGCAGTACTTC. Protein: CAIRDRAHEQYF.

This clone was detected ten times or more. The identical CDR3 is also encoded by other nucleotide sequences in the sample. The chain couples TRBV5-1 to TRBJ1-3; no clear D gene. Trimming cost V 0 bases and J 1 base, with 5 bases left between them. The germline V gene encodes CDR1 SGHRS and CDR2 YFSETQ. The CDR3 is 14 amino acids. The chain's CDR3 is CASSLDISGNTIYF. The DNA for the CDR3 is TGCGCCAGCAGCTTGGACATTTCTGGAAACACCATATATTTT.

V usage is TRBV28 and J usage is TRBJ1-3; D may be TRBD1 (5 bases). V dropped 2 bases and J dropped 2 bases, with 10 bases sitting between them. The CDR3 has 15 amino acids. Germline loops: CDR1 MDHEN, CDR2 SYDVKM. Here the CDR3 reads CASSLGGRAGNTIYF. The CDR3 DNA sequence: TGTGCCAGCAGTTTAGGGGGGAGGGCTGGAAACACCATATATTTT.

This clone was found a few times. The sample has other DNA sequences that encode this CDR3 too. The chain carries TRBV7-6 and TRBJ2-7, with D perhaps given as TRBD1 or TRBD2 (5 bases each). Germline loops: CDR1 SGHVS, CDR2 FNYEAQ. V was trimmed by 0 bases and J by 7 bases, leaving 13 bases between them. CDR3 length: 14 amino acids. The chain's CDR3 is CASSLARGVGEQYF. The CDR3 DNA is TGTGCCAGCAGCTTAGCGAGGGGAGTGGGGGAGCAGTACTTC.

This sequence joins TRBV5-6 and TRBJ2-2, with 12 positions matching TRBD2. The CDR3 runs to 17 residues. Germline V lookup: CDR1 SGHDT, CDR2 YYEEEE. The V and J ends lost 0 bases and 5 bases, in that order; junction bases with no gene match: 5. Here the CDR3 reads CASSLALAGGYTGELFF. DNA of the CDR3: TGTGCCAGCAGCTTGGCGCTAGCGGGAGGGTATACCGGGGAGCTGTTTTTT.

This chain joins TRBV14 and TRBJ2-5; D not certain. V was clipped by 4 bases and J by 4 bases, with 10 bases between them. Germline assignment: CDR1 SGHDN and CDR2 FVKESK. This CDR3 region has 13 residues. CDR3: CASSLNPTETQYF. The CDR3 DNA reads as TGTGCCAGCAGCCTCAACCCCACAGAGACCCAGTACTTC.

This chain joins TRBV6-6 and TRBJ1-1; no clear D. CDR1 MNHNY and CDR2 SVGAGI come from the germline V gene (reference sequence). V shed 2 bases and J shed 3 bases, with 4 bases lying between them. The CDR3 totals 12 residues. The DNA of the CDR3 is TGTGCCAGCAGTTACGGGGACACTGAAGCTTTCTTT. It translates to CASSYGDTEAFF.

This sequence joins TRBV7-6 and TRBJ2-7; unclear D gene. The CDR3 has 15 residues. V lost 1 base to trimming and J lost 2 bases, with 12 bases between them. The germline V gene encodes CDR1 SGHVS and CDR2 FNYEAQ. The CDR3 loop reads CASSLGAGIPYEQYF. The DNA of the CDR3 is TGTGCCAGCAGCTTAGGGGCAGGTATCCCCTACGAGCAGTACTTC.

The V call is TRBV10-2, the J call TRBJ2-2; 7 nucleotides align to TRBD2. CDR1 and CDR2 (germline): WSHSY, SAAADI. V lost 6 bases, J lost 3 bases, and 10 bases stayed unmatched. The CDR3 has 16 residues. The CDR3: CASSARGRGDTGELFF. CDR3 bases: TGCGCCAGCAGCGCGAGGGGACGGGGGGACACCGGGGAGCTGTTTTTT.

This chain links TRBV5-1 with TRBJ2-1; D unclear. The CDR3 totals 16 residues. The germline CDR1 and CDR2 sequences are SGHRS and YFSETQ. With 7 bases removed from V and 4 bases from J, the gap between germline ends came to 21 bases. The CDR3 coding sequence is TGCGCCAGCCGAAAGACCTTTTCGACCATATACAATGAGCAGTTCTTC. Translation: CASRKTFSTIYNEQFF.

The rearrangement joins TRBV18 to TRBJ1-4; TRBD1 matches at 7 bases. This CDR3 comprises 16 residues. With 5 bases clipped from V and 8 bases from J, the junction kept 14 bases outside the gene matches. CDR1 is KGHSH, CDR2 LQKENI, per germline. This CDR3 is CASSFNPGQAAEKLFF. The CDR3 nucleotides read TGTGCCAGCTCATTCAACCCTGGACAGGCCGCGGAAAAACTGTTTTTT.

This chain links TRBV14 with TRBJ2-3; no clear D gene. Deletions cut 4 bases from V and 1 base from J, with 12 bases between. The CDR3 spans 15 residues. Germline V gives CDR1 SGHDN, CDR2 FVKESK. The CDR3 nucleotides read TGTGCCAGCAGCCCTGTCAGGACCCGCACAGATACGCAGTATTTT. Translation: CASSPVRTRTDTQYF.